This TCR beta chain came from a study of glioma-infiltrating T cells. The iRepertoire nested amplicon-rescue multiplex PCR amplified TCR alpha and beta CDR3s from RNA. Input was roughly 95-450 ng of tissue mRNA or PBMC total RNA. MiXCR, run by TCRdb on the multiplex PCR reads, gives a single entry per CDR3 protein. In the table there are around 170,000 distinct CDR3 sequences, around 40% of which are singletons. J lost 6 bases, V lost 1 base, and 15 bases had no gene match. CDR1 DFQATT and CDR2 SNEGSKA come from the germline V gene (reference sequence). The CDR3 spans 18 residues. This clonotype occurred many times.

This chain uses TRBV20-1 with TRBJ2-3; 11 bases match TRBD2. This receptor was identified in a human donor with low-grade glioma or glioblastoma, undergoing nonglioma brain surgery, or in good health (not recorded which). The sequencing input was glioma tissue, nonneoplastic brain tissue, or PBMCs (not recorded which). CDR3 in amino acids: CSARVFALAGGPGDTQYF. The DNA for the CDR3 is TGCAGTGCTAGAGTTTTTGCCTTAGCGGGAGGGCCGGGTGATACGCAGTATTTT.